These 32 T cell receptor beta chains were all obtained from the same sample, sequenced in a study of shared clonotypes between healthy human individuals. This table comes from immunoSEQ multiplex PCR, and its TCRdb copy is limited to in-frame clones, with some not included. Altogether roughly 2,000,000 clones are present, 93% being singletons, with the ten largest covering about 1.6%. Positively selected for CCR7, the CD45RO-negative cells used as naive CD8 cells excluded terminally differentiated effector memory CD45RA+ cells. Sequencing was carried out using naive CD8+ T cells from PBMCs. These receptors all come from a man younger than 30 in good health. Some clones in this sample may be carry-over from other donors' samples.

The rearrangement links TRBV27 to TRBJ1-4, with D hard to call. This CDR3 has 17 residues. Germline CDR1 and CDR2: MNHEY and SMNVEV (reference sequence). Trimming cost V 4 bases and J 7 bases, with 22 bases left between them. The CDR3: CASSSPSAGLFIEKLFF. CDR3 bases: TGTGCCAGCAGTTCCCCCTCTGCGGGGTTGTTTATTGAAAAACTGTTTTTT.

This chain joins TRBV7-6 and TRBJ1-1; 7 bases are shared with TRBD1. The J segment lost 1 base and the V segment lost 5 bases, leaving 7 bases of the junction unmatched. Germline lookup yields CDR1 SGHVS and CDR2 FNYEAQ. The CDR3 is 15 residues long. The CDR3 region has the DNA TGTGCCAGCAGCCCACGACAGGGCGCGAACACTGAAGCTTTCTTT. Translated: CASSPRQGANTEAFF.

The DNA for the CDR3 is TGTGCCAGCAGCTTAATAAGTGACGAGGACGGACGTTTAGAGACCCAGTACTTC. This gives the protein CASSLISDEDGRLETQYF. The chain employs TRBV7-9 and TRBJ2-5; D is uncertain. The V end lost 2 bases, the J end lost 4 bases, and 23 bases lay between the germline ends. This CDR3 region has 18 residues. Germline V gives CDR1 SEHNR, CDR2 FQNEAQ (reference sequence). Combining the CDR3 with reference TRBV7-9 and TRBJ2-5 gives the whole variable domain DTGVSQNPRHKITKRGQNVTFRCDPISEHNRLYWYRQTLGQGPEFLTYFQNEAQLEKSRLLSDRFSAERPKGSFSTLEIQRTEQGDSAMYLCASSLISDEDGRLETQYFGPGTRLLVL.

The genes are TRBV28 and TRBJ1-2, with 9 nucleotides matching TRBD1. Trimming cost V 5 bases and J 4 bases; bases outside gene matches: 11. Germline V CDR1 and CDR2: MDHEN, SYDVKM. The CDR3 covers 16 residues. The CDR3 nucleotides read TGTGCCAGCAGTCCCCTTCCGGGACAGGGATCCTATGGCTACACCTTC. Translating it yields CASSPLPGQGSYGYTF.

The genes are TRBV9 and TRBJ2-1; D uncertain. V lost 0 bases, J lost 9 bases, and 10 bases lay in between. This CDR3 is built from 13 residues. The germline V gene has CDR1 SGDLS and CDR2 YYNGEE. The CDR3, as DNA: TGTGCCAGCAGCGTAGGTCCTTCGGCTGAGCAGTTCTTC. This encodes CASSVGPSAEQFF. The full variable domain, in which reference TRBV9 and TRBJ2-1 provide the parts outside the CDR3, is DSGVTQTPKHLITATGQRVTLRCSPRSGDLSVYWYQQSLDQGLQFLIQYYNGEERAKGNILERFSAQQFPDLHSELNLSSLELGDSALYFCASSVGPSAEQFFGPGTRLTVL.

The rearrangement links TRBV6-5 to TRBJ2-7, with D maybe TRBD2 (5 bases). Trimming cost V 6 bases and J 0 bases, with 15 bases left between them. Germline assignment: CDR1 MNHEY and CDR2 SVGAGI. The CDR3 extends over 15 amino acids. Written as DNA, the CDR3 is TGTGCCAGCAGCCAACTAGGTTTAATCTCCTACGAGCAGTACTTC. Protein product: CASSQLGLISYEQYF.

J is TRBJ2-5 and V is TRBV6-5; 7 positions match TRBD1. The J call may be in error: the DNA end matches TRBJ2-7 better. The length of the CDR3 is 13 residues. Germline CDR1 is MNHEY and CDR2 is SVGAGI. The CDR3 loop is CASSLTGSHEQYF. Written as DNA, the CDR3 is TGTGCCAGCAGCCTGACAGGGTCCCACGAGCAGTACTTC.

The V gene is TRBV11-2, the J gene TRBJ2-7, with D possibly being TRBD2 (6 bases). Germline CDR1 SGHAT, CDR2 FQNNGV. The CDR3 has 16 amino acids. Trimming pared 5 bases from V and 3 bases from J, leaving 20 bases between. CDR3 nucleotide sequence: TGTGCCAGCAGCCCACCGGAGGGAGAGCGATTCTACGAGCAGTACTTC. It yields the protein CASSPPEGERFYEQYF.

The chain has TRBV28 and TRBJ2-3; 7 positions match TRBD1. With 0 bases clipped from V and 4 bases from J, the junction kept 4 bases outside the gene matches. This CDR3 comprises 15 residues. The germline V gene encodes CDR1 MDHEN and CDR2 SYDVKM. The CDR3, as DNA: TGTGCCAGCAGTTTATGGGCAGGGGGTTCAGATACGCAGTATTTT. Its protein is CASSLWAGGSDTQYF.

This chain links TRBV28 with TRBJ1-3, with 9 bases aligning to TRBD1. The germline V gene encodes CDR1 MDHEN and CDR2 SYDVKM. The CDR3 runs 18 residues. Trimming at V came to 5 bases and at J to 2 bases, leaving 13 bases not matched to a gene. CDR3 bases: TGTGCCAGCAGTCCGACAGGGGGGTACTTGGGAGCTGGAAACACCATATATTTT. Protein sequence: CASSPTGGYLGAGNTIYF.

J is TRBJ2-1 and V is TRBV28, with 8 nucleotides matching TRBD2. The germline CDR1 and CDR2 sequences are MDHEN and SYDVKM. The CDR3 has 16 residues. J was trimmed by 2 bases and V by 6 bases; bases with no gene match: 9. CDR3 residues: CASSALVGLAYNEQFF. Written as DNA, the CDR3 is TGTGCCAGCAGCGCTTTGGTGGGACTAGCCTACAATGAGCAGTTCTTC.

The gene calls are TRBV27 and TRBJ1-2; 8 bases align to TRBD1. This CDR3 has 15 residues. V lost 6 bases and J lost 8; bases outside the gene matches: 14. Germline values: CDR1 MNHEY, CDR2 SMNVEV (reference sequence). CDR3 sequence: CASSHSWGQDFGYTF. DNA for the CDR3: TGTGCCAGCAGCCACTCCTGGGGACAGGACTTCGGCTACACCTTC.

This chain links TRBV7-6 with TRBJ2-7; 9 positions match TRBD1. Trimming at V came to 3 bases and at J to 4 bases, leaving 4 bases not matched to a gene. The germline V gene encodes CDR1 SGHVS and CDR2 FNYEAQ. The length of the CDR3 is 14 residues. CDR3 nucleotides: TGTGCCAGCAGCTTCGGGACAGGGTTGTACGAGCAGTACTTC. Its protein product is CASSFGTGLYEQYF. The full variable domain, its missing parts supplied by reference TRBV7-6 and TRBJ2-7, is GAGVSQSPRYKVTKRGQDVALRCDPISGHVSLYWYRQALGQGPEFLTYFNYEAQQDKSGLPNDRFSAERPEGSISTLTIQRTEQRDSAMYRCASSFGTGLYEQYFGPGTRLTVT.

The chain is built from TRBV28 and TRBJ2-1, with D possibly matching TRBD1 (5 bases). With 11 bases removed from V and 0 bases from J, the gap between germline ends came to 11 bases. Germline-derived CDR1 and CDR2 are MDHEN and SYDVKM. CDR3 length: 13 amino acids. The CDR3, as DNA: TGTGCCGGTCAGGGCGGCTCCTACAATGAGCAGTTCTTC. Residues: CAGQGGSYNEQFF.

V is TRBV27 and J is TRBJ2-7, with D possibly called TRBD1 or TRBD2 (5 bases each). Germline lookup yields CDR1 MNHEY and CDR2 SMNVEV (reference sequence). Trimming took off 8 bases at V and 3 bases at J, with 11 bases between the two ends. The CDR3 extends over 12 amino acids. CDR3 DNA sequence: TGTGCCAGCGGGGACGGGGTCTACGAGCAGTACTTC. It specifies CASGDGVYEQYF.

With respect to this clone: Different DNA sequences within this sample yield the same CDR3. The V gene is TRBV27, the J gene TRBJ2-7; 8 nucleotides match TRBD2. V lost 1 base, J lost 0 bases, and 2 bases stayed unmatched. The CDR3 has 15 residues. Germline values: CDR1 MNHEY, CDR2 SMNVEV (reference sequence). CDR3 in amino acids: CASSLYAGGSYEQYF. CDR3 DNA sequence: TGTGCCAGCAGTTTATATGCGGGAGGCTCCTACGAGCAGTACTTC.

About this clone itself: This CDR3 is also generated by other DNA sequences in the sample. The chain links TRBV5-1 to TRBJ2-1; TRBD2 might be the D (5 bases). Germline assignment: CDR1 SGHRS and CDR2 YFSETQ. V lost 0 bases, J lost 6 bases, and 7 bases lay in between. The CDR3 length is 13 residues. The CDR3 sequence is CASSLAGGNEQFF. CDR3 nucleotide sequence: TGCGCCAGCAGCTTGGCCGGAGGCAATGAGCAGTTCTTC.

This clone was seen a single time. The J gene is TRBJ1-2, the V gene TRBV5-1; TRBD1 agrees at 10 bases. This CDR3 is built from 15 residues. The V and J ends lost 2 bases and 7 bases, in that order; junction bases with no gene match: 8. Germline CDR1 and CDR2: SGHRS and YFSETQ. In DNA form, the CDR3 reads TGCGCCAGCAGCTTTTTTCCAGGGGACAGGGGTGGCTACACCTTC. Protein product: CASSFFPGDRGGYTF.

The chain links TRBV19 to TRBJ1-2; D is unclear. CDR1 and CDR2 (germline): LNHDA, SQIVND (reference sequence). This CDR3 is built from 17 residues. V lost 3 bases and J lost 8, with 25 bases in between. The CDR3 reads CASSMFGTPNPLEGYTF. CDR3 nucleotide sequence: TGTGCCAGTAGTATGTTTGGCACCCCTAACCCCCTGGAAGGCTACACCTTC.

The chain links TRBV4-1 to TRBJ1-5; 8 nucleotides agree with TRBD1. Germline values: CDR1 MGHRA, CDR2 YSYEKL. Unmatched junction bases numbered 11, after V lost 0 bases and J lost 4 bases. This CDR3 contains 18 residues. CDR3: CASSQDLTGTGVNQPQHF. In DNA, the CDR3 is TGCGCCAGCAGCCAAGATCTTACTGGGACAGGAGTAAATCAGCCCCAGCATTTT.

This clone is a singleton in its sample. V is TRBV9 and J is TRBJ1-2; possibly TRBD1 for D (5 bases). The CDR3 has 13 amino acids. The germline V gene encodes CDR1 SGDLS and CDR2 YYNGEE. V lost 4 bases, J lost 2 bases, and 9 bases lay in between. The CDR3 region has the DNA TGTGCCAGCAGCTTCCAGGGAAACTATGGCTACACCTTC. This gives the protein CASSFQGNYGYTF.

J is TRBJ1-1 and V is TRBV7-9; no firm D call. Germline assignment: CDR1 SEHNR and CDR2 FQNEAQ (reference sequence). The V end lost 5 bases, the J end lost 0 bases, and 7 bases lay between the germline ends. The CDR3 totals 13 residues. The CDR3: CASSPYMNTEAFF. The CDR3 coding sequence is TGTGCCAGCAGCCCCTATATGAACACTGAAGCTTTCTTT. Looking up the rest from reference TRBV7-9 and TRBJ1-1 gives the full variable domain: DTGVSQNPRHKITKRGQNVTFRCDPISEHNRLYWYRQTLGQGPEFLTYFQNEAQLEKSRLLSDRFSAERPKGSFSTLEIQRTEQGDSAMYLCASSPYMNTEAFFGQGTRLTVV.

This clone occurred a few times. This sequence joins TRBV7-6 and TRBJ1-1; D gene ambiguous. Deletions cut 5 bases from V and 0 bases from J, with 13 bases between. CDR3 size: 15 residues. Germline CDR1 SGHVS, CDR2 FNYEAQ. DNA for the CDR3: TGTGCCAGCAGCCCTGCGGCGGGGATGAACACTGAAGCTTTCTTT. The encoded protein is CASSPAAGMNTEAFF.

CDR3 coding DNA: TGTGCCAGCAGCATTAGTGGGTCGAGGGGGATTGGGAATCAGCCCCAGCATTTT. Translated: CASSISGSRGIGNQPQHF. This rearrangement joins TRBV7-9 to TRBJ1-5, with a tentative D call TRBD1 (6 bases). V was pared by 5 bases and J by 4 bases, with 24 bases between. The germline V gene encodes CDR1 SEHNR and CDR2 FQNEAQ (reference sequence). This CDR3 is built from 18 residues. The entire variable domain, with the rest obtained from reference TRBV7-9 and TRBJ1-5, is as follows: DTGVSQNPRHKITKRGQNVTFRCDPISEHNRLYWYRQTLGQGPEFLTYFQNEAQLEKSRLLSDRFSAERPKGSFSTLEIQRTEQGDSAMYLCASSISGSRGIGNQPQHFGDGTRLSIL.

The V call is TRBV27, the J call TRBJ2-7; possible D gene TRBD2, 5 bases. Trimming removed 3 bases from V and 3 bases from J, with 18 bases in between. The CDR3 contains 16 residues. CDR1 and CDR2 (germline): MNHEY, SMNVEV (reference sequence). Here the CDR3 reads CASSFVLSTGVYEQYF. Here the CDR3 DNA reads TGTGCCAGCAGTTTTGTCCTTAGCACCGGGGTCTACGAGCAGTACTTC.

Of note for this clone: This same CDR3 is encoded by further DNA sequences in the sample. The chain links TRBV27 to TRBJ2-7, with TRBD2 identical over 9 bases. This CDR3 region has 14 residues. V trimming: 6 bases; J trimming: 0 bases; junction bases outside the gene matches: 3. The V gene's germline CDR1 is MNHEY and CDR2 SMNVEV (reference sequence). Here the CDR3 reads CASRPGLASYEQYF. The CDR3 DNA sequence: TGTGCCAGCAGGCCGGGACTAGCCTCCTACGAGCAGTACTTC.

In regard to this clone: Distinct nucleotide sequences in the sample also encode this CDR3. The rearrangement links TRBV6-5 to TRBJ2-2, with D perhaps TRBD2 (5 bases). V was clipped by 3 bases and J by 6 bases, with 11 bases between them. This CDR3 is built from 14 residues. Germline assignment: CDR1 MNHEY and CDR2 SVGAGI. For the CDR3, the DNA is TGTGCCAGCAGTTATTTTAGAGGGTCCGGGGAGCTGTTTTTT. Protein product: CASSYFRGSGELFF.

This chain uses TRBV13 with TRBJ1-4; D is unclear. The CDR3 totals 14 residues. Germline values: CDR1 PRHDT, CDR2 FYEKMQ (reference sequence). With 5 bases removed from V and 7 bases from J, the gap between germline ends came to 14 bases. Written as DNA, the CDR3 is TGTGCCAGCAGCCGGGCCCCCGATACTGAAAAACTGTTTTTT. Translated: CASSRAPDTEKLFF.

The rearrangement joins TRBV28 to TRBJ2-3; possibly TRBD2 for D (5 bases). Trimming shortened V by 5 bases and J by 4 bases, and 19 bases separated the two germline ends. Per the germline V gene, CDR1 is MDHEN and CDR2 is SYDVKM. This CDR3 spans 16 amino acids. The CDR3 coding sequence is TGTGCCAGCAGTCCCTCAAGGGAGATGTACCCAGATACGCAGTATTTT. It translates to CASSPSREMYPDTQYF.

The V and J genes are TRBV10-2 and TRBJ2-7; D ambiguous. CDR3 length: 12 amino acids. Per the germline V gene, CDR1 is WSHSY and CDR2 is SAAADI. With 8 bases removed from V and 3 bases from J, the gap between germline ends came to 11 bases. The DNA of the CDR3 is TGCGCCAGCGGGGAATTCGGCTACGAGCAGTACTTC. Translating gives CASGEFGYEQYF.

Regarding this clone: Within the sample, other DNA sequences also encode this same CDR3. V and J are TRBV27 and TRBJ1-5; D not resolved. This CDR3 is built from 13 residues. V shed 4 bases and J shed 1 base, with 5 bases lying between them. From germline, CDR1 is MNHEY and CDR2 SMNVEV (reference sequence). DNA for the CDR3: TGTGCCAGCAGTTCTAGAAGCAATCAGCCCCAGCATTTT. This codes for CASSSRSNQPQHF.

This chain links TRBV7-9 with TRBJ2-7; D is possibly TRBD2 (5 bases). Trimming shortened V by 1 base and J by 6 bases, and 16 bases separated the two germline ends. Germline V lookup: CDR1 SEHNR, CDR2 FQNEAQ (reference sequence). There are 15 residues in the CDR3. The CDR3 DNA follows: TGTGCCAGCAGCTTAGGGGCAGTTGGAGGCGGCGAGCAGTACTTC. Its translation: CASSLGAVGGGEQYF.